This record looks at one TCR beta chain sequence and its context. This clonotype has ten or more counts. Its specific antigen is unknown. No qualities accompany the bases; no much larger clone lies one base away. For sequencing, an Illumina HiSeq 2500 was employed. Superscript III and a set of TRAV- and TRBV-specific primers were used to synthesize first-strand cDNA, so that both TCRalpha and TCRbeta chains were covered. TCRs were amplified with Phusion for about 20 PCR cycles using a constant-region primer together with the adapter attached to the V primers. Amplification of the isolated mRNA was done with the MessageAmp II aRNA Amplification Kit, which involved a roughly 16-hour in vitro transcription at 37 degrees C. The Dynabeads mRNA DIRECT Purification Kit was used to isolate the mRNA for TCR sequencing. A second approximately 23-cycle Phusion PCR added indexed Illumina adapters, and products were purified with AMPure XP beads. On the authors' methods: Using custom Perl scripts, TCR sequences that encoded the same protein were pooled, out-of-frame sequences were dropped, and the abundance of each clonotype was calculated. Any TCR sequence backed by just one read was left out of the analysis. The metrics used to describe the repertoires included Shannon entropy, Gini index, clonality, richness, and the frequency of TCRs shared between repertoires. TCRdb handled the public reads itself, with Q25 trimming in fastp and clone calling in MiXCR, and kept productive beta chains. All rows with the same CDR3 protein become a single entry with the most common DNA and genes. For this entry, the V and J calls and clone size follow TCRdb and not the study's own pipeline. The table for this sample lists around 80,000 distinct CDR3 sequences; under 20% of them were counted only once. About 5.5% of the sample belongs to the ten largest clones.

The sample comes from a study of low-dose radiotherapy and immunotherapy resistance in tumors (dated by TCRdb to between 2021 and 2022). With respect to the entire study: Cohort 1 received 0.5 Gy per fraction every 2 weeks, with a prescribed total PTV dose of 6.5 Gy. For Cohort 2, the dose was 1 Gy per fraction given every two weeks, adding up to 13 Gy in total across 26 weeks. Patients were given nivolumab as a 240 mg flat dose every two weeks and ipilimumab at 1 mg/kg every six weeks, with both drugs delivered intravenously. Intravenous cyclophosphamide at 200 mg/m2 was administered every two weeks, one day ahead of each radiation and immunotherapy administration. Starting on cycle 1 day 1, patients took 300 mg of aspirin by mouth once daily for four cycles. No randomization into treatment groups was done for the people taking part in the trial. Eight patients were included in the translational analysis: three from the first dose cohort and the first five from the second dose cohort.

CDR3 length: 16 amino acids, cysteine to phenylalanine. The DNA shown is the 48-base CDR3, in frame from base 1. V and J are trimmed by 5 bases and 1 base, and the gene matches miss 10 bases of the junction. CDR1 and CDR2 are read off the germline V gene as SGHAT and FQNNGV. The sample's time point label is to be understood as: before trial treatment. Donors were enrolled in RACIN, a single-arm phase I dose-escalation trial in which nivolumab, ipilimumab, aspirin, low-dose cyclophosphamide and low-dose radiotherapy were combined. Eligible patients had advanced, TIL-negative solid tumors. Here the sequenced sample was PBMCs, taken before treatment. This clonotype was sampled from a male donor with prostate cancer. The chain joins TRBV11-2 to TRBJ2-5; TRBD2 aligns with 7 central bases. Here the CDR3 is given as CASSRLAGATQETQYF. Read as DNA, the sequence is TGTGCCAGCAGCCGATTGGCGGGAGCGACCCAAGAGACCCAGTACTTC.